This TCR beta chain was captured by sequencing in a study of OX40 agonist ivuxolimab in advanced cancers. Study details: Age averaged 60 years (range roughly 20 to 90), and around 87% were male.

On this clone itself: The antigen remains undetermined.

Notes on the study in general: With doses of 0.1 to 3.0 mg/kg, CD4+ and CD8+ blood T cells had undergone clonal expansion by week 6.

Trimming removed 4 bases from V and 6 bases from J; junction bases left unmatched: 2. Germline values: CDR1 MGHDK, CDR2 SYGVNS. The CDR3 extends over 12 amino acids. The method was immunoSEQ multiplex PCR; TCRdb's version includes in-frame clones alone and lacks a portion of them. Of roughly 96,000 clones detected, approximately 84% appear once; the ten largest clones hold around 5.8%. This TCR was recovered from an adult with an advanced solid tumor such as melanoma, head and neck, liver or kidney cancer. The sample consisted of CD4+ or CD8+ T cells sorted from blood, taken in a trial of the OX40 agonist ivuxolimab. This chain joins TRBV25-1 and TRBJ2-7; 8 nucleotides match TRBD1. The CDR3 protein is CASSGTGIEQYF. The CDR3 nucleotides are TGTGCCAGCAGTGGGACAGGGATCGAGCAGTACTTC.